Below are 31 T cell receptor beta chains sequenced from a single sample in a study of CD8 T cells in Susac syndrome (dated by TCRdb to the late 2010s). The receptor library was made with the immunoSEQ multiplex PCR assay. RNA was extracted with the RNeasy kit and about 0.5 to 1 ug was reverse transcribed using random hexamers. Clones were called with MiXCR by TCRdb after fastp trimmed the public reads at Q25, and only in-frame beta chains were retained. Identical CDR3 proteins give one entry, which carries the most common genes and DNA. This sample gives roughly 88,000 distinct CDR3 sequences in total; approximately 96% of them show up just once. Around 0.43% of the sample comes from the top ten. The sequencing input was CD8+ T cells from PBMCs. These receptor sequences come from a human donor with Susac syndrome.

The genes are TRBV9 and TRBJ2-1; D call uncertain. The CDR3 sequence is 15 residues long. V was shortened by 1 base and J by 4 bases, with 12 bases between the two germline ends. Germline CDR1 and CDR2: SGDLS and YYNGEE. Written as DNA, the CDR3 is TGTGCCAGCAGCGTATCCTCGTCGCTATACAATGAGCAGTTCTTC. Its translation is CASSVSSSLYNEQFF.

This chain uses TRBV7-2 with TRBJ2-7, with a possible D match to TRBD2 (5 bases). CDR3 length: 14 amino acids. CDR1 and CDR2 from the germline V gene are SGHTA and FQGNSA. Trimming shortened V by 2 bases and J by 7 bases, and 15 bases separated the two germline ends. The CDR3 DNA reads TGTGCCAGCAGCTTATCCCGGGGATCGGGAGAGCAGTACGTC. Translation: CASSLSRGSGEQYV.

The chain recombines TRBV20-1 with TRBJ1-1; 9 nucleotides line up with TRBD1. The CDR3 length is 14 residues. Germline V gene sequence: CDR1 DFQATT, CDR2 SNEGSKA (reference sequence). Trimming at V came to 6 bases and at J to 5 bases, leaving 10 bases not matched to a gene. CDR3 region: CSAHNYRGRTEAFF. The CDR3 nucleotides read TGCAGTGCGCATAACTACAGGGGGCGGACTGAAGCTTTCTTT.

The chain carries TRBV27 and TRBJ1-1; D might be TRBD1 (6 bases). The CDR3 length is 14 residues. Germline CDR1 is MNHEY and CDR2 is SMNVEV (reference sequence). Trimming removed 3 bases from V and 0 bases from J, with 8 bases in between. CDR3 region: CASSLGALNTEAFF. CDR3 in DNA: TGTGCCAGCAGTTTGGGGGCCCTGAACACTGAAGCTTTCTTT.

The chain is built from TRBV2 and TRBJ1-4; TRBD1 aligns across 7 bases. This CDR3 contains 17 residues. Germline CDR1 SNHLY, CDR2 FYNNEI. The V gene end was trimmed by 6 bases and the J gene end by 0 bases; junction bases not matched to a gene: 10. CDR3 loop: CASSGDSDGATNEKLFF. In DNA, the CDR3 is TGTGCCAGCAGCGGGGACAGCGACGGTGCAACTAATGAAAAACTGTTTTTT.

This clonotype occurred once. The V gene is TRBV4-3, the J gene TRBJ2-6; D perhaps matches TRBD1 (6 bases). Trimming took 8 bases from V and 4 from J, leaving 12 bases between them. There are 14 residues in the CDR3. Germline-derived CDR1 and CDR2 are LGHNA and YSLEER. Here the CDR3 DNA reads TGCGCCAGCGCCACAGGGAGCGGGGCCAACGTCCTGACTTTC. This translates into CASATGSGANVLTF.

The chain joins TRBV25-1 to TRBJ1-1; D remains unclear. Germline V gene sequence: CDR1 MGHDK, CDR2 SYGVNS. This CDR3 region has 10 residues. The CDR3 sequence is CAAGNTEAFF. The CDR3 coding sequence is TGTGCAGCCGGGAACACTGAAGCTTTCTTT.

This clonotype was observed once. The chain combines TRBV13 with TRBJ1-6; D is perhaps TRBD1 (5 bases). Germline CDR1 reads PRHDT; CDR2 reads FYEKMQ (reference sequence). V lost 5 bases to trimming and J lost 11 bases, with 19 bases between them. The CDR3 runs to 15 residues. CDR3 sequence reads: CASSPLEGETAPLHF. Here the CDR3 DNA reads TGTGCCAGCAGCCCTCTTGAAGGGGAAACGGCACCCCTCCACTTT.

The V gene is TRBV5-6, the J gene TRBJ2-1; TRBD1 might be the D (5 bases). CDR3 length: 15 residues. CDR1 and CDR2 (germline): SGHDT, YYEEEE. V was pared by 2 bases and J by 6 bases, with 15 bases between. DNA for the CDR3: TGTGCCAGCAGCTTTGGTGGGCAGGGCCGCAATGAGCAGTTCTTC. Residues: CASSFGGQGRNEQFF.

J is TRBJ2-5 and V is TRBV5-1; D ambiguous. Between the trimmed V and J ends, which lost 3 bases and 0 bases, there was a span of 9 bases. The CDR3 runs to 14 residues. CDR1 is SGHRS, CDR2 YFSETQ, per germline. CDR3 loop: CASSSKSYQETQYF. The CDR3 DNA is TGCGCCAGCAGCTCCAAGTCGTACCAAGAGACCCAGTACTTC.

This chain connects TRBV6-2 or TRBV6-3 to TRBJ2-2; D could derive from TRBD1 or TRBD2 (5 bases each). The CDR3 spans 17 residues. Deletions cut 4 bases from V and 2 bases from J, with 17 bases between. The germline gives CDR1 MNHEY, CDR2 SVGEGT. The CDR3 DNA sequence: TGTGCCAGCAGTTTGCCGTTTGGGGGAGATAACACCGGGGAGCTGTTTTTT. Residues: CASSLPFGGDNTGELFF.

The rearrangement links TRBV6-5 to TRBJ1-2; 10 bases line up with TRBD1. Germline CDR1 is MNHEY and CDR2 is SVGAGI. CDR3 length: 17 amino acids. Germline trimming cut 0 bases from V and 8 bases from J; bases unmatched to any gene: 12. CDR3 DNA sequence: TGTGCCAGCAGTTACTCGAGCCGGGACAGGGGTGATGGGGGCTACACCTTC. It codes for CASSYSSRDRGDGGYTF.

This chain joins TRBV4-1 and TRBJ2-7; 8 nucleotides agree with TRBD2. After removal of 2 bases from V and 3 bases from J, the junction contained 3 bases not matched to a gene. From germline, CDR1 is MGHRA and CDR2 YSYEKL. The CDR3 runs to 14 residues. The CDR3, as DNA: TGCGCCAGCAGCCAAACCGGGACTAGCTACGAGCAGTACGTC. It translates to CASSQTGTSYEQYV.

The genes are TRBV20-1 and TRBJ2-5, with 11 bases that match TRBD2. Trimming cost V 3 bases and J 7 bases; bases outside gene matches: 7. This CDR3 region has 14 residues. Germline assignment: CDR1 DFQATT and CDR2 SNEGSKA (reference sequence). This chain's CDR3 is CSARTTSGSGTQYF. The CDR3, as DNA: TGCAGTGCTAGGACCACTAGCGGGAGTGGGACCCAGTACTTC.

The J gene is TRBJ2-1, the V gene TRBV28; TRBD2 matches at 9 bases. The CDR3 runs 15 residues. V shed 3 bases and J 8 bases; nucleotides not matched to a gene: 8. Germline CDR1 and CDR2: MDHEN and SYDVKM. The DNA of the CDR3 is TGTGCCAGCAGTTTGTATAGCGGGAGTTCGTATGAGCAGTTCTTC. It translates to CASSLYSGSSYEQFF.

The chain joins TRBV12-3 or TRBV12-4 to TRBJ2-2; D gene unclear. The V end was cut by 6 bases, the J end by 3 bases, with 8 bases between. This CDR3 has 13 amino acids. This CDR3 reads CASRAPDTGELFF. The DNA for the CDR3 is TGTGCCAGCAGGGCTCCGGACACCGGGGAGCTGTTTTTT.

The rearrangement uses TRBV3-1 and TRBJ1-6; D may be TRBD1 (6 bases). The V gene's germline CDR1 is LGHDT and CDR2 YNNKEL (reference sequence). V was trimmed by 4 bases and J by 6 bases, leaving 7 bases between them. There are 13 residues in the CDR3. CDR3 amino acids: CASSRDINSPLHF. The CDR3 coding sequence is TGTGCCAGCAGCCGGGACATTAATTCACCCCTCCACTTT.

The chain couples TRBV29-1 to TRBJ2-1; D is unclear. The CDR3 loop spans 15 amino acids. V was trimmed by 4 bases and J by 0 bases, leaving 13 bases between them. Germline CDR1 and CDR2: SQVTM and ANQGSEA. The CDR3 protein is CSVVASLSSYNEQFF. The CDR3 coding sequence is TGCAGCGTTGTAGCATCACTGAGCTCCTACAATGAGCAGTTCTTC.

The CDR3 spells CASSSSPGGLNEQFF. CDR3 nucleotide sequence: TGTGCCAGCAGTTCGTCCCCCGGGGGGCTGAATGAGCAGTTCTTC. The chain joins TRBV28 to TRBJ2-1; D may be TRBD2 (7 bases). Looked up from germline, CDR1 is MDHEN and CDR2 is SYDVKM. CDR3 length equals 15 residues. V lost 4 bases to trimming and J lost 7 bases, with 17 bases between them.

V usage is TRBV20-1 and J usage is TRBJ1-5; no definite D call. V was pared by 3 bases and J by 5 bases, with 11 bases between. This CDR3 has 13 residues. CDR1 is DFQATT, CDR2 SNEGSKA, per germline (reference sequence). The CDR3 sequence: CSASAQLDQPQHF. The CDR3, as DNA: TGCAGTGCTAGTGCCCAGTTGGATCAGCCCCAGCATTTT.

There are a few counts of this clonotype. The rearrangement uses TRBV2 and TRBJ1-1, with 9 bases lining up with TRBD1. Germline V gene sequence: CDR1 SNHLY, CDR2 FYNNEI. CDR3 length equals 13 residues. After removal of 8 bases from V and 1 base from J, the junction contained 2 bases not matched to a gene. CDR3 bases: TGTGCCAGCGAGGGACAGGGGAACACTGAAGCTTTCTTT. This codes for CASEGQGNTEAFF.

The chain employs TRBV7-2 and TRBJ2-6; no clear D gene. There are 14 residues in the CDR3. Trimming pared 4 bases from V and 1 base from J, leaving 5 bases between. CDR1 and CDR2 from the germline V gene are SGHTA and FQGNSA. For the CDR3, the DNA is TGTGCCAGCAGCTGGGGATCTGGGGCCAACGTCCTGACTTTC. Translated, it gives CASSWGSGANVLTF.

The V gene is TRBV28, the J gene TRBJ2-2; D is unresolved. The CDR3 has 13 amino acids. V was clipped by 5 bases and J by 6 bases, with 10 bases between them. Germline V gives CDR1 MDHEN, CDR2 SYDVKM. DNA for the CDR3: TGTGCCAGCAGTCTACTGGATCCCGGGGAGCTGTTTTTT. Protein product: CASSLLDPGELFF.

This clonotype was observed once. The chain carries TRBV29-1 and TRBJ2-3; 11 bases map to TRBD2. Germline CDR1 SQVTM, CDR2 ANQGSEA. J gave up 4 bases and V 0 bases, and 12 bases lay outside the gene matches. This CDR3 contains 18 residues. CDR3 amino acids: CSVEEGLAGGRSPDTQYF. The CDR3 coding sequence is TGCAGCGTTGAAGAGGGTCTAGCGGGGGGCCGAAGCCCAGATACGCAGTATTTT.

The CDR3 nucleotides are TGTGCCAGCGCTGAACGGGACAGACTCGTCCCCCTCCACTTT. Amino acids: CASAERDRLVPLHF. The gene calls are TRBV27 and TRBJ1-6, with TRBD1 matching over 7 bases. V gave up 8 bases and J gave up 13 bases; unmatched junction bases: 14. The germline V gene has CDR1 MNHEY and CDR2 SMNVEV (reference sequence). This CDR3 comprises 14 residues.

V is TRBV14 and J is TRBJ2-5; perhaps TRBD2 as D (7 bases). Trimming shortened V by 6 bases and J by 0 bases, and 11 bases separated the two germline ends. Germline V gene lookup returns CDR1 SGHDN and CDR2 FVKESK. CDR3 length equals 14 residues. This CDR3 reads CASRPGGYQETQYF. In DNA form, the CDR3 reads TGTGCCAGCAGACCGGGGGGCTACCAAGAGACCCAGTACTTC.

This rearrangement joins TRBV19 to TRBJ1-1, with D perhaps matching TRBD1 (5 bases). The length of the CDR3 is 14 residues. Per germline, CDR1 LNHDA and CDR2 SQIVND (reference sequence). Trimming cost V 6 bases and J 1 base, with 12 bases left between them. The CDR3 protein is CASRNRLENTEAFF. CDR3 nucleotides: TGTGCCAGTAGGAACAGGCTGGAGAACACTGAAGCTTTCTTT.

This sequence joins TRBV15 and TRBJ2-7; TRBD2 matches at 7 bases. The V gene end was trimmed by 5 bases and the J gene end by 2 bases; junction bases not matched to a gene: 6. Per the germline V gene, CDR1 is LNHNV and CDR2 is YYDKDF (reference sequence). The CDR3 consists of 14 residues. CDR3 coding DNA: TGTGCCACCAGCCCCAGCGCGGGGGCCTACGAGCAGTACTTC. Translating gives CATSPSAGAYEQYF.

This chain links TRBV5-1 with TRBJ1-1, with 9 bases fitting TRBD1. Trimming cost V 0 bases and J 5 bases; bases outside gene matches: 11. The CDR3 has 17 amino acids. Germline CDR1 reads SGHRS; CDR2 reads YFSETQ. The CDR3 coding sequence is TGCGCCAGCAGCTTGGGACCCGGGACAGGGCCGGAAACTGAAGCTTTCTTT. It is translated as CASSLGPGTGPETEAFF.

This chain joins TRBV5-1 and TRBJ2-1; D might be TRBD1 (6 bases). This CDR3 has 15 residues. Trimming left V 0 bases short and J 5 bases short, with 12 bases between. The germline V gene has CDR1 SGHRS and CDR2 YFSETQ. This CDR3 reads CASSLVGAGDNEQFF. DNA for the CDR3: TGCGCCAGCAGCTTGGTGGGGGCCGGGGACAATGAGCAGTTCTTC.

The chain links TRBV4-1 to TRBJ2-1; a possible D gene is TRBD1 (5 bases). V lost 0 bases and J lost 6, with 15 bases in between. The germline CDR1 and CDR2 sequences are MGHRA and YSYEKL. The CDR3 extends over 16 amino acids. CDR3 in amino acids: CASSQDSSGRANEQFF. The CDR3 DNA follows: TGCGCCAGCAGCCAAGATTCCTCGGGCAGGGCCAATGAGCAGTTCTTC.